This entry lists 14 T cell receptor beta chains sequenced from one sample in a study of shared clonotypes between healthy human individuals. The data were produced by immunoSEQ multiplex PCR, yet TCRdb's version contains in-frame clones alone and is incomplete. The table has more than 1.2 million clones, around 98.5% seen once; the top ten hold about 0.4%. Sequenced material: naive CD4+ T cells sorted from blood. Regarding subset: CD45RA+ positively selected. These TCRs come from a man aged 25-40 years in good health.

This chain links TRBV7-9 with TRBJ2-1; unclear D gene. The CDR3 covers 16 residues. Germline loops: CDR1 SEHNR, CDR2 FQNEAQ (reference sequence). The V end lost 7 bases, the J end lost 4 bases, and 20 bases lay between the germline ends. CDR3 in amino acids: CASTSLEKGLYNEQFF. The CDR3 DNA sequence: TGTGCCAGCACCTCCCTGGAGAAGGGATTATACAATGAGCAGTTCTTC.

The chain joins TRBV6-9 to TRBJ2-3; 11 nucleotides agree with TRBD2. The trim removed 7 bases at V and 3 bases at J, leaving 27 bases unmatched. The germline V gene has CDR1 MNHGY and CDR2 SVAAGI. CDR3 size: 22 residues. In DNA form, the CDR3 reads TGTGCCAGCACCAACAGGCCTAGCGGGAGGTTAGAGGAACGTTCAAGAACAGATACGCAGTATTTT. It codes for CASTNRPSGRLEERSRTDTQYF.

This clone was detected once. The chain is built from TRBV7-2 and TRBJ1-5; 8 bases are shared with TRBD1. Germline V gives CDR1 SGHTA, CDR2 FQGNSA. The CDR3 contains 16 residues. J lost 6 bases, V lost 4 bases, and 11 bases had no gene match. In DNA, the CDR3 is TGTGCCAGCAGCTCAGTGGGCAGGGGGCTGGGTCAGCCCCAGCATTTT. As protein: CASSSVGRGLGQPQHF.

The chain links TRBV7-2 to TRBJ1-1; D is uncertain. CDR3 length equals 14 residues. The V gene's germline CDR1 is SGHTA and CDR2 FQGNSA. The ends were cut back, 3 bases at V and 2 bases at J, with 10 bases in the middle. Here the CDR3 DNA reads TGTGCCAGCAGCTTTGGCAGACAAAACACTGAAGCTTTCTTT. Translating gives CASSFGRQNTEAFF.

For this clone: This CDR3 is also generated by other DNA sequences in the sample. V gene TRBV6-1 combines with J gene TRBJ1-5; no clear D. V shed 9 bases and J shed 5 bases, with 5 bases lying between them. Germline CDR1 reads MNHNS; CDR2 reads SASEGT. This CDR3 region has 10 residues. DNA of the CDR3: TGTGCCAGTTCTGATCAGCCCCAGCATTTT. It yields the protein CASSDQPQHF.

The rearrangement links TRBV18 to TRBJ2-7; possible D gene TRBD1, 6 bases. CDR1 is KGHSH, CDR2 LQKENI, per germline. CDR3 length: 12 residues. Trimming left V 6 bases short and J 6 bases short, with 12 bases between. The CDR3 DNA follows: TGTGCCAGCTCGTACGGACAGCCCGAGCAGTACTTC. This translates into CASSYGQPEQYF.

The genes are TRBV28 and TRBJ2-3; D possibly corresponds to TRBD2 (5 bases). From germline, CDR1 is MDHEN and CDR2 SYDVKM. Trimming pared 5 bases from V and 5 bases from J, leaving 11 bases between. The CDR3 sequence is 13 residues long. CDR3 amino acids: CASSERGQDTQYF. CDR3 coding DNA: TGTGCCAGCAGTGAGAGAGGGCAAGATACGCAGTATTTT.

The chain employs TRBV7-2 and TRBJ2-1; D may be TRBD1 (5 bases). Germline V gene lookup returns CDR1 SGHTA and CDR2 FQGNSA. The CDR3 extends over 16 amino acids. V was cut by 1 base and J by 6 bases, with 16 bases left in between. The CDR3 reads CASSLDGHVPGNEQFF. In nucleotides, the CDR3 is TGTGCCAGCAGCTTAGATGGACACGTCCCAGGCAATGAGCAGTTCTTC.

In DNA, the CDR3 is TGTGCCAGCAGCCTTAAGGTGAACCGGTTCCCTAGCACAGATACGCAGTATTTT. Its translation: CASSLKVNRFPSTDTQYF. The chain recombines TRBV11-2 with TRBJ2-3; the D is unclear. V dropped 5 bases and J dropped 0 bases, with 21 bases sitting between them. The length of the CDR3 is 18 residues. CDR1 is SGHAT and CDR2 is FQNNGV in the germline V gene. Combining the CDR3 with reference TRBV11-2 and TRBJ2-3 gives the whole variable domain EAGVAQSPRYKIIEKRQSVAFWCNPISGHATLYWYQQILGQGPKLLIQFQNNGVVDDSQLPKDRFSAERLKGVDSTLKIQPAKLEDSAVYLCASSLKVNRFPSTDTQYFGPGTRLTVL.

This chain joins TRBV15 and TRBJ2-1, with D unclear. This CDR3 is 15 amino acids long. V was cut by 1 base and J by 6 bases, with 13 bases left in between. Germline V CDR1 and CDR2: LNHNV, YYDKDF (reference sequence). As DNA, the CDR3 is TGTGCCACCAGCAGAGTTCGAATCGAGCTCAATGAGCAGTTCTTC. This codes for CATSRVRIELNEQFF.

The chain recombines TRBV9 with TRBJ1-3, with D unresolved. Trimming pared 0 bases from V and 2 bases from J, leaving 6 bases between. This CDR3 is built from 14 residues. Per germline, CDR1 SGDLS and CDR2 YYNGEE. The CDR3 DNA reads as TGTGCCAGCAGCGTAGATGGGGCTGGAAACACCATATATTTT. This codes for CASSVDGAGNTIYF.

The chain uses TRBV9 and TRBJ1-5, with D uncertain. The V end lost 4 bases, the J end lost 3 bases, and 11 bases lay between the germline ends. Germline V gives CDR1 SGDLS, CDR2 YYNGEE. The CDR3 extends over 14 amino acids. The CDR3 loop reads CASSFSGDNQPQHF. The CDR3 DNA reads as TGTGCCAGCAGCTTCAGTGGAGACAATCAGCCCCAGCATTTT.

V and J are TRBV6-6 and TRBJ1-1; 8 bases align to TRBD1. The CDR3 extends over 15 amino acids. CDR1 MNHNY and CDR2 SVGAGI come from the germline V gene (reference sequence). Trimming cost V 6 bases and J 1 base; bases outside gene matches: 7. DNA for the CDR3: TGTGCCAGCAGCCCTCCAGGGGGCGCGAACACTGAAGCTTTCTTT. Residues: CASSPPGGANTEAFF.

This clone has just a few counts. The J gene is TRBJ1-2, the V gene TRBV7-9; D possibly corresponds to TRBD1 (5 bases). V was pared by 3 bases and J by 5 bases, with 7 bases between. Germline CDR1 SEHNR, CDR2 FQNEAQ (reference sequence). The CDR3 covers 12 residues. The CDR3 reads CASSFRQYGYTF. The CDR3 bases are TGTGCCAGCAGCTTCCGACAGTATGGCTACACCTTC.